The source of this TCR beta chain is a study of T cells after posttransplantation cyclophosphamide. The study, taken as a whole, reports: Recipient CMV seropositivity and CMV reactivation strongly tracked TRB clonality. Later post-transplant blood repertoires were often dominated by donor CD8+ memory clones. Tissue-infiltrating T cells from skin or gut overlapped little with blood T cells.

The protocol was immunoSEQ multiplex PCR, while the TCRdb copy is restricted to in-frame clones and leaves out a portion. The profile shows just under 20,000 clones, around 90% of them singletons. V was trimmed by 0 bases and J by 5 bases, leaving 10 bases between them. Germline V gene data show CDR1 as SGHNT and CDR2 as YENEEA. There are 14 residues in the CDR3. This clone was observed a handful of times. The antigen remains undetermined. A marrow graft followed busulfan-fludarabine conditioning, with cyclophosphamide on days +3 and +4. This chain connects TRBV11-3 to TRBJ2-5; D gene unclear. This clonotype was sampled from a female patient between 40 and 55 years old who received an allogeneic stem cell transplant from a related donor, was CMV-positive, and had no GVHD. Some T cells may originate from the graft donor. Sequenced here: PBMCs, sampled after allogeneic stem cell transplant with posttransplant cyclophosphamide. The CDR3 region is CASSLDSRHETQYF. The DNA of the CDR3 is TGTGCCAGCAGCTTAGATTCTAGGCACGAGACCCAGTACTTC.